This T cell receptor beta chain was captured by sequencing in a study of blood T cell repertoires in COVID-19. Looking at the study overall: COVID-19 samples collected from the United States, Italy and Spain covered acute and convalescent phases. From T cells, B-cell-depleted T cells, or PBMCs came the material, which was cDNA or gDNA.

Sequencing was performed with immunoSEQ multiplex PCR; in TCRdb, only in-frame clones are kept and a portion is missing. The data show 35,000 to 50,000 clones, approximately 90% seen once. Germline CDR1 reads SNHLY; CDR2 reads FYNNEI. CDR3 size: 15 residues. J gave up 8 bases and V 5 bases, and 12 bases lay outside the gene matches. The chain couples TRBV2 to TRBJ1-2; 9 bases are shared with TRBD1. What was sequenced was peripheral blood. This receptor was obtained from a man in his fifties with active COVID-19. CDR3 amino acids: CASSRAGTGSGGYTF. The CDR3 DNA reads TGTGCCAGCAGTAGGGCCGGGACAGGGTCGGGAGGCTACACCTTC.